This T cell receptor beta chain was observed in a study of blood T cell repertoires in COVID-19. Study summary: Some COVID-19 samples were acute and others convalescent; all came from the United States, Italy and Spain. From T cells, B-cell-depleted T cells, or PBMCs came the material, which was cDNA or gDNA.

This CDR3 comprises 14 residues. Trimming took off 6 bases at V and 8 bases at J, with 19 bases between the two ends. Germline CDR1 is SNHLY and CDR2 is FYNNEI. Original handling: Reference gene primer amplification gave estimated nucleated cell counts. Sequencing used immunoSEQ multiplex PCR; TCRdb keeps in-frame clones, though not all of them. D and trimming were read from the DNA, whereas the V and J calls and clone size are those reported in that table. This table holds roughly 190,000 clones, more than 75% found once. The sequenced sample was peripheral blood. The chain joins TRBV2 to TRBJ1-2; perhaps TRBD1 as D (6 bases). This receptor was identified in a man aged 35 to 55 with active or convalescent COVID-19. The CDR3 loop is CASSDGRTVRGYTF. As DNA, the CDR3 is TGTGCCAGCAGCGACGGACGGACAGTCCGCGGCTACACCTTC.